The 27 T cell receptor beta chains listed next were all sequenced from one sample in a study of blood T cell repertoires in COVID-19. Produced via immunoSEQ multiplex PCR; TCRdb's table is partial and in-frame only. Of approximately 170,000 clones in the sample, roughly 70% were seen once. The sequencing sample was made of peripheral blood. The receptors were gathered from a woman of 80 years or more with acute or convalescent COVID-19.

This chain connects TRBV30 to TRBJ2-3; 11 nucleotides agree with TRBD2. Germline CDR1 is GTSNPN and CDR2 is SVGIG (reference sequence). V lost 3 bases, J lost 7 bases, and 9 bases stayed unmatched. The CDR3 covers 15 residues. The CDR3 region is CAWSEGLAELNTQYF. The CDR3 nucleotides are TGTGCCTGGAGCGAGGGACTAGCGGAGCTAAATACGCAGTATTTT.

The chain is built from TRBV12-5 and TRBJ1-4; perhaps TRBD1 as D (6 bases). V was cut by 3 bases and J by 5 bases, with 16 bases left in between. Germline V gene sequence: CDR1 LGHNT, CDR2 FRNRAP. The CDR3 is 16 residues long. DNA of the CDR3: TGTGCTAGTGGTTTTAAATCCAGGGGAGAGAATGAAAAACTGTTTTTT. It yields the protein CASGFKSRGENEKLFF. The complete variable domain, with remaining parts taken from reference TRBV12-5 and TRBJ1-4, reads DARVTQTPRHKVTEMGQEVTMRCQPILGHNTVFWYRQTMMQGLELLAYFRNRAPLDDSGMPKDRFSAEMPDATLATLKIQPSEPRDSAVYFCASGFKSRGENEKLFFGSGTQLSVL.

The V call is TRBV7-9, the J call TRBJ2-3; the match to TRBD2 covers 8 bases. Germline V gene lookup returns CDR1 SEHNR and CDR2 FQNEAQ (reference sequence). CDR3 length: 15 amino acids. The J segment lost 5 bases and the V segment lost 1 base, leaving 5 bases of the junction unmatched. The CDR3 sequence: CASSLERERIDTQYF. In DNA form, the CDR3 reads TGTGCCAGCAGCTTAGAGCGGGAGCGGATAGATACGCAGTATTTT.

The chain is built from TRBV6-5 and TRBJ2-7; possible D gene TRBD1, 6 bases. The V gene lost 5 bases and the J gene lost 2 bases, with 13 bases spanning the gap. Germline CDR1 MNHEY, CDR2 SVGAGI. The CDR3 runs to 14 residues. The chain's CDR3 is CASSNQGSTYEQYF. For the CDR3, the DNA is TGTGCCAGCAGTAACCAGGGGAGCACCTACGAGCAGTACTTC.

V is TRBV6-6 and J is TRBJ2-3, with D hard to call. Per the germline V gene, CDR1 is MNHNY and CDR2 is SVGAGI (reference sequence). The ends were cut back, 5 bases at V and 4 bases at J, with 7 bases in the middle. This CDR3 has 12 amino acids. CDR3 DNA: TGTGCCAGCAGTCCTAATGCAGATACGCAGTATTTT. Translation gives CASSPNADTQYF.

This clone has a single count. V and J are TRBV28 and TRBJ2-7; 10 nucleotides line up with TRBD2. The junction had 5 bases not matched to a gene; V was cut back by 0 bases and J by 6 bases. The CDR3 is 15 residues long. The germline V gene encodes CDR1 MDHEN and CDR2 SYDVKM. The CDR3 nucleotides are TGTGCCAGCAGTTTATGGTCGCTAGCGGGAGTCGAGCAGTACTTC. This translates into CASSLWSLAGVEQYF.

This chain joins TRBV2 and TRBJ2-3; perhaps TRBD2 as D (5 bases). Trimming took 5 bases from V and 5 from J, leaving 8 bases between them. The CDR3 is made up of 12 amino acids. In germline, CDR1 is SNHLY, CDR2 FYNNEI. The CDR3 reads CASSWGVDTQYF. The CDR3 DNA reads TGTGCCAGCAGTTGGGGAGTAGATACGCAGTATTTT. The full variable domain, rest sourced from reference TRBV2 and TRBJ2-3, is EPEVTQTPSHQVTQMGQEVILRCVPISNHLYFYWYRQILGQKVEFLVSFYNNEISEKSEIFDDQFSVERPDGSNFTLKIRSTKLEDSAMYFCASSWGVDTQYFGPGTRLTVL.

This chain connects TRBV28 to TRBJ2-2; TRBD2 might be the D (6 bases). Germline CDR1 MDHEN, CDR2 SYDVKM. The CDR3 contains 15 residues. V was clipped by 8 bases and J by 4 bases, with 17 bases between them. Here the CDR3 DNA reads TGTGCCAGCGGTCTCGGGGGAGTCGGCACCGGGGAGCTGTTTTTT. Its translation: CASGLGGVGTGELFF.

V usage is TRBV27 and J usage is TRBJ1-6, with a tentative D call TRBD1 (6 bases). V was pared by 5 bases and J by 10 bases, with 15 bases between. Germline assignment: CDR1 MNHEY and CDR2 SMNVEV (reference sequence). This CDR3 has 14 residues. In nucleotides, the CDR3 is TGTGCCAGCAGTCCAGGGACACAGCAATCACCCCTCCACTTT. Translation gives CASSPGTQQSPLHF.

V is TRBV6-5 and J is TRBJ2-7; D is possibly TRBD2 (6 bases). V lost 6 bases to trimming and J lost 6 bases, with 18 bases between them. The germline CDR1 and CDR2 sequences are MNHEY and SVGAGI. CDR3 length equals 14 residues. DNA of the CDR3: TGTGCCAGCAGGCCGGGACTTCAGCTGGCCGAGCAGTACTTC. Translating gives CASRPGLQLAEQYF.

This clone was seen a handful of times. This chain links TRBV5-3 with TRBJ1-5, with D possibly matching TRBD1 (5 bases). TRBV5-3 is reported as an ORF; its role is uncertain. The CDR3 spans 21 residues. The germline V and J ends were trimmed by 2 bases and 0 bases, with 27 bases remaining between them. DNA of the CDR3: TGTGCCAGAAGCTTCACTTCTTTCCTGTGCGGGGGGAGATTTAGCAATCAGCCCCAGCATTTT. Residues: CARSFTSFLCGGRFSNQPQHF.

The V and J genes are TRBV10-3 and TRBJ2-3; 9 positions match TRBD2. The V and J ends lost 4 bases and 2 bases, in that order; junction bases with no gene match: 4. The CDR3 loop spans 15 amino acids. Germline values: CDR1 ENHRY, CDR2 SYGVKD. The CDR3 coding sequence is TGTGCCATCAGTGTGGCTAGCGGGGACACAGATACGCAGTATTTT. Protein product: CAISVASGDTDTQYF.

The genes are TRBV10-3 and TRBJ2-1; 9 nucleotides line up with TRBD2. After removal of 9 bases from V and 6 bases from J, the junction contained 12 bases not matched to a gene. Looked up from germline, CDR1 is ENHRY and CDR2 is SYGVKD. The CDR3 is made up of 15 amino acids. As DNA, the CDR3 is TGTGCCATGACTAGCGGAACCCTCGCTGGCAATGAGCAGTTCTTC. This gives the protein CAMTSGTLAGNEQFF.

Comment on this clone: The same CDR3 also results from other DNA sequences found in this sample. V is TRBV3-1 (or the pseudogene TRBV3-2) and J is TRBJ2-3, with 7 bases matching TRBD2. This CDR3 comprises 15 residues. CDR1 LGHDT and CDR2 YNNKEL come from the germline V gene (reference sequence). V was pared by 1 base and J by 1 base, with 2 bases of the junction left unmatched. The CDR3 region has the DNA TGTGCCAGCAGCCAAGGGGGGGGAGGCACAGATACGCAGTATTTT. Residues: CASSQGGGGTDTQYF.

The CDR3 DNA is TGTGCCAGTAGTCTCCTTGAGGGAGCGGGGTACGAGCAGTACTTC. This gives the protein CASSLLEGAGYEQYF. The chain has TRBV19 and TRBJ2-7; 7 nucleotides agree with TRBD2. This CDR3 region has 15 residues. CDR1 and CDR2 (germline): LNHDA, SQIVND (reference sequence). V shed 5 bases and J 4 bases; nucleotides not matched to a gene: 11.

The chain is built from TRBV7-6 and TRBJ2-5; TRBD2 agrees at 8 bases. Trimming took 6 bases from V and 1 from J; bases not matched to a gene: 16. Germline-derived CDR1 and CDR2 are SGHVS and FNYEAQ. The CDR3 runs 18 residues. CDR3 residues: CASSKVASGGPFQETQYF. Here the CDR3 DNA reads TGTGCCAGCAGTAAAGTCGCAAGCGGGGGTCCCTTCCAAGAGACCCAGTACTTC.

The chain joins TRBV5-1 to TRBJ2-2; 7 bases match TRBD2. CDR3 length: 16 residues. With V trimmed by 4 bases and J by 1 base, 7 bases remained unmatched. CDR1 and CDR2 from the germline V gene are SGHRS and YFSETQ. The CDR3 coding sequence is TGCGCCAGCAGCCCCATCGCGGGGGAGAACACCGGGGAGCTGTTTTTT. Amino acids: CASSPIAGENTGELFF.

The J gene is TRBJ1-3, the V gene TRBV18, with TRBD1 as a possible D gene (5 bases). CDR3 length: 16 residues. V lost 4 bases to trimming and J lost 0 bases, with 13 bases between them. Germline V gene sequence: CDR1 KGHSH, CDR2 LQKENI. CDR3 loop: CASSLRVVSSGNTIYF. In DNA form, the CDR3 reads TGTGCCAGCTCACTCAGGGTTGTGAGCTCTGGAAACACCATATATTTT.

V and J are TRBV23-1 and TRBJ1-6; 9 bases line up with TRBD1. TRBV23-1 is recorded as an ORF, its role being uncertain. CDR3 length: 19 amino acids. V was pared by 0 bases and J by 7 bases, with 13 bases of the junction left unmatched. The CDR3 is CASSQSTGTGISRNSPLHF. Here the CDR3 DNA reads TGCGCCAGCAGTCAATCCACCGGGACAGGGATCTCTCGGAATTCACCCCTCCACTTT.

The J gene is TRBJ2-7, the V gene TRBV14, with a weak D call TRBD2 (6 bases). This CDR3 region has 13 residues. Trimming took 6 bases from V and 4 from J, leaving 13 bases between them. The germline V gene encodes CDR1 SGHDN and CDR2 FVKESK. CDR3 sequence (DNA): TGTGCCAGCAGGGCAGTTGGGACTTACGAGCAGTACTTC. It encodes CASRAVGTYEQYF.

This chain uses TRBV6-2 or TRBV6-3 with TRBJ1-5, with D hard to call. This CDR3 spans 14 amino acids. V was cut by 0 bases and J by 5 bases, with 8 bases left in between. Per the germline V gene, CDR1 is MNHEY and CDR2 is SVGEGT. CDR3 loop: CASSYSTLDQPQHF. The DNA for the CDR3 is TGTGCCAGCAGTTACTCGACACTGGATCAGCCCCAGCATTTT.

The chain employs TRBV2 and TRBJ1-2; tentative D call: TRBD1 (6 bases). Germline CDR1 is SNHLY and CDR2 is FYNNEI. CDR3 length: 12 residues. Deletions cut 6 bases from V and 4 bases from J, with 9 bases between. The CDR3 coding sequence is TGTGCCAGCAGGGACAGCCCCTATGGCTACACCTTC. It translates to CASRDSPYGYTF. Looking up the rest from reference TRBV2 and TRBJ1-2 gives the full variable domain: EPEVTQTPSHQVTQMGQEVILRCVPISNHLYFYWYRQILGQKVEFLVSFYNNEISEKSEIFDDQFSVERPDGSNFTLKIRSTKLEDSAMYFCASRDSPYGYTFGSGTRLTVV.

The chain recombines TRBV5-1 with TRBJ2-7, with 7 bases matching TRBD1. V shed 0 bases and J 3 bases; nucleotides not matched to a gene: 3. Germline lookup yields CDR1 SGHRS and CDR2 YFSETQ. The CDR3 totals 14 residues. The CDR3 loop reads CASSLAQGYYEQYF. The CDR3 region has the DNA TGCGCCAGCAGCTTGGCACAGGGGTACTACGAGCAGTACTTC.

The chain uses TRBV21-1 and TRBJ2-7; TRBD2 is the table's D call and was not checked against the DNA. TRBV21-1 constitutes a pseudogene. The CDR3 sequence is 20 residues long. CDR3 region: CASSKEVSLAGGKGYYEQYF. The CDR3 nucleotides are TGTGCCAGCAGCAAAGAGGTTAGTCTAGCGGGAGGGAAGGGTTACTACGAGCAGTACTTC.

V and J are TRBV5-6 and TRBJ1-2, with D uncertain. V shed 0 bases and J shed 8 bases, with 5 bases lying between them. Per the germline V gene, CDR1 is SGHDT and CDR2 is YYEEEE. CDR3 length: 11 amino acids. As DNA, the CDR3 is TGTGCCAGCAGCTTGGCCGGGGGCTACACCTTC. Its protein is CASSLAGGYTF. The complete variable domain, with remaining parts taken from reference TRBV5-6 and TRBJ1-2, reads DAGVTQSPTHLIKTRGQQVTLRCSPKSGHDTVSWYQQALGQGPQFIFQYYEEEERQRGNFPDRFSGHQFPNYSSELNVNALLLGDSALYLCASSLAGGYTFGSGTRLTVV.

The chain has TRBV7-8 and TRBJ1-1; the D is unclear. The CDR3 loop spans 13 amino acids. Germline loops: CDR1 SGHVS, CDR2 FQNEAQ. Deletions cut 2 bases from V and 5 bases from J, with 9 bases between. CDR3 region: CASSLQLITEAFF. The CDR3 nucleotides are TGTGCCAGCAGCTTACAGTTAATAACTGAAGCTTTCTTT.

This clone was picked up a small number of times. The J gene is TRBJ2-6, the V gene TRBV7-2; no reliable D call. Germline-derived CDR1 and CDR2 are SGHTA and FQGNSA. Trimming shortened V by 3 bases and J by 4 bases, and 7 bases separated the two germline ends. The CDR3 loop spans 14 amino acids. CDR3 residues: CASSLVGGANVLTF. The CDR3, as DNA: TGTGCCAGCAGCTTGGTCGGGGGGGCCAACGTCCTGACTTTC.